Listed here are 15 T cell receptor beta chains from one sample, sequenced in a study of cytomegalovirus exposure and HLA in healthy donors. Data came from immunoSEQ multiplex PCR; TCRdb stores just in-frame clones and leaves some out. The sample shows 100,000 or so clones, about 85% of them seen only once. Sequenced: PBMCs. The receptors derive from a woman aged 18-29 years in good health and CMV-seropositive.

V and J are TRBV6-1 and TRBJ2-3; a weak D match, TRBD2 (5 bases). Germline loops: CDR1 MNHNS, CDR2 SASEGT. The CDR3 runs to 11 residues. V dropped 5 bases and J dropped 6 bases, with 6 bases sitting between them. The CDR3 spells CASSRRDTQYF. CDR3 coding DNA: TGTGCCAGCAGTAGGAGGGATACGCAGTATTTT.

The chain carries TRBV5-1 and TRBJ1-2, with D unclear. Trimming pared 3 bases from V and 6 bases from J, leaving 9 bases between. The CDR3 loop spans 12 amino acids. Germline CDR1 reads SGHRS; CDR2 reads YFSETQ. The CDR3 DNA reads TGCGCCAGCAGCTCTCTACCGAATGGCTACACCTTC. Translated: CASSSLPNGYTF.

This clone showed up just once. The chain recombines TRBV12-5 with TRBJ2-5; 7 bases match TRBD2. The length of the CDR3 is 14 residues. CDR1 and CDR2 from the germline V gene are LGHNT and FRNRAP. V trimming: 1 base; J trimming: 5 bases; junction bases outside the gene matches: 4. The CDR3 nucleotides are TGTGCTAGTGGTTTGGGACTAGCCGGGGAGACCCAGTACTTC. Protein sequence: CASGLGLAGETQYF.

The chain carries TRBV7-9 and TRBJ1-6; 9 nucleotides line up with TRBD1. This CDR3 has 15 residues. Germline V CDR1 and CDR2: SEHNR, FQNEAQ (reference sequence). V dropped 3 bases and J dropped 9; count of bases not matched to a gene: 6. CDR3 in DNA: TGTGCCAGCAGCTTTACGACAGGGGGTAGTTCACCCCTCCACTTT. Translation gives CASSFTTGGSSPLHF.

The rearrangement joins TRBV6-6 to TRBJ1-4; 7 bases map to TRBD1. The length of the CDR3 is 15 residues. In germline, CDR1 is MNHNY, CDR2 SVGAGI (reference sequence). After removal of 6 bases from V and 8 bases from J, the junction contained 12 bases not matched to a gene. CDR3 sequence: CASRDSGQVGEKLFF. CDR3 bases: TGTGCCAGCAGGGACAGCGGACAGGTCGGGGAAAAACTGTTTTTT.

This clone was seen only a few times. The chain joins TRBV28 to TRBJ2-1; 16 bases match TRBD2. Germline V CDR1 and CDR2: MDHEN, SYDVKM. The CDR3 contains 15 residues. Unmatched junction bases numbered 9, after V lost 5 bases and J lost 14 bases. CDR3 region: CASSTGTSGRGREFF. In nucleotides, the CDR3 is TGTGCCAGCAGTACCGGGACTAGCGGGAGGGGTAGAGAGTTCTTC.

The J gene is TRBJ2-7, the V gene TRBV5-1, with D perhaps matching TRBD1 (7 bases). This CDR3 is 15 amino acids long. Germline lookup yields CDR1 SGHRS and CDR2 YFSETQ. V was cut by 1 base and J by 4 bases, with 15 bases left in between. CDR3 loop: CASSLSAGQTYEQYF. As DNA, the CDR3 is TGCGCCAGCAGCTTGAGCGCGGGACAGACTTACGAGCAGTACTTC. The full variable domain, in which reference TRBV5-1 and TRBJ2-7 provide the parts outside the CDR3, is KAGVTQTPRYLIKTRGQQVTLSCSPISGHRSVSWYQQTPGQGLQFLFEYFSETQRNKGNFPGRFSGRQFSNSRSEMNVSTLELGDSALYLCASSLSAGQTYEQYFGPGTRLTVT.

This chain links TRBV7-2 with TRBJ2-7; 10 bases agree with TRBD1. J lost 4 bases, V lost 5 bases, and 8 bases had no gene match. CDR3 length: 15 amino acids. Germline loops: CDR1 SGHTA, CDR2 FQGNSA. The CDR3 reads CASSVRQGARYEQYF. The CDR3, as DNA: TGTGCCAGCAGCGTTAGACAGGGGGCGCGATACGAGCAGTACTTC.

The V gene is TRBV5-5, the J gene TRBJ2-7; D ambiguous. The V end lost 4 bases, the J end lost 4 bases, and 6 bases lay between the germline ends. The CDR3 totals 11 residues. CDR1 and CDR2 from the germline V gene are SGHKS and YYEKEE (reference sequence). CDR3 region: CASSHSYEQYF. For the CDR3, the DNA is TGTGCCAGCAGCCACTCGTACGAGCAGTACTTC.

The chain combines TRBV6-5 with TRBJ1-1; TRBD1 might be the D (6 bases). V shed 2 bases and J shed 3 bases, with 7 bases lying between them. Germline values: CDR1 MNHEY, CDR2 SVGAGI. The CDR3 has 13 residues. The CDR3 bases are TGTGCCAGCAGTTACGGGACATACACTGAAGCTTTCTTT. It is translated as CASSYGTYTEAFF.

This clone was detected once. The CDR3 loop is CASGKGTGGYGYTF. DNA of the CDR3: TGTGCTAGTGGCAAGGGGACAGGGGGGTATGGCTACACCTTC. The chain links TRBV12-5 to TRBJ1-2, with 11 nucleotides matching TRBD1. The CDR3 contains 14 residues. The J segment lost 5 bases and the V segment lost 6 bases, leaving 5 bases of the junction unmatched. Germline V gives CDR1 LGHNT, CDR2 FRNRAP.

The rearrangement links TRBV18 to TRBJ1-6; tentatively, D is TRBD1 (5 bases). Trimming cost V 4 bases and J 7 bases, with 17 bases left between them. CDR1 is KGHSH, CDR2 LQKENI, per germline. This CDR3 has 16 residues. The CDR3 nucleotides read TGTGCCAGCTCACTACAGGCCCCTCTTGGGAATTCACCCCTCCACTTT. Protein: CASSLQAPLGNSPLHF.

The table lists this clone with a count of one. This rearrangement joins TRBV5-1 to TRBJ2-2, with TRBD1 matching 7 bases. The CDR3 is 13 residues long. J gave up 6 bases and V 5 bases, and 4 bases lay outside the gene matches. The germline gives CDR1 SGHRS, CDR2 YFSETQ. CDR3 residues: CASRPDRAGELFF. The DNA for the CDR3 is TGCGCCAGCAGGCCCGACAGGGCCGGGGAGCTGTTTTTT. Using reference TRBV5-1 and TRBJ2-2 for the parts outside the CDR3, the full variable domain is KAGVTQTPRYLIKTRGQQVTLSCSPISGHRSVSWYQQTPGQGLQFLFEYFSETQRNKGNFPGRFSGRQFSNSRSEMNVSTLELGDSALYLCASRPDRAGELFFGEGSRLTVL.

CDR3 protein: CASSGRDIPYEQYF. The DNA of the CDR3 is TGTGCCAGCAGCGGCCGGGACATCCCTTACGAGCAGTACTTC. The V call is TRBV9, the J call TRBJ2-7; the D gene is possibly TRBD1 (6 bases). This CDR3 is 14 amino acids long. The germline CDR1 and CDR2 sequences are SGDLS and YYNGEE. Trimming took off 3 bases at V and 4 bases at J, with 14 bases between the two ends.

The chain combines TRBV11-2 with TRBJ2-3, with D perhaps matching TRBD2 (6 bases). The CDR3 has 16 amino acids. V gave up 0 bases and J gave up 2 bases, with 12 bases separating them. CDR1 is SGHAT, CDR2 FQNNGV, per germline. The DNA of the CDR3 is TGTGCCAGCAGCTTAGAGGCGGAGGGCTACACAGATACGCAGTATTTT. This codes for CASSLEAEGYTDTQYF.